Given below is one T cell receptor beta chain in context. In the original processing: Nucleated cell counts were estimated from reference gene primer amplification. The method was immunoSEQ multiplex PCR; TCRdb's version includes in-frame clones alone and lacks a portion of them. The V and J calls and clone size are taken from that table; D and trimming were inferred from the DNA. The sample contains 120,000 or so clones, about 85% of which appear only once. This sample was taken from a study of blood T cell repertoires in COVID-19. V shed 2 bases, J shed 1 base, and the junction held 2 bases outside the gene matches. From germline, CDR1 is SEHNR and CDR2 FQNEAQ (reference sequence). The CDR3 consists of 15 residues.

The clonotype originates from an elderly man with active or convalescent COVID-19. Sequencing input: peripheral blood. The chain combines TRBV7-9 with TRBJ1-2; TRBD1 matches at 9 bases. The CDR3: CASSLLTGGNYGYTF. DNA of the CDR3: TGTGCCAGCAGCTTACTGACAGGGGGTAACTATGGCTACACCTTC. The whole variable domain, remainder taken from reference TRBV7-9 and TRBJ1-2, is DTGVSQNPRHKITKRGQNVTFRCDPISEHNRLYWYRQTLGQGPEFLTYFQNEAQLEKSRLLSDRFSAERPKGSFSTLEIQRTEQGDSAMYLCASSLLTGGNYGYTFGSGTRLTVV.